The 32 T cell receptor beta chains listed next were all sequenced from one sample in a study of beta chain features in type 1 diabetes. Study conclusions and caveats: Among all four CD4+ subsets, Type 1 diabetes patients had TCRB CDR3s that were moderately but significantly shorter.

These receptors' targets are unknown. Isolated RNA was reverse transcribed in full, so expressed TCRB transcripts were sequenced. Only in-frame clones appear in the TCRdb table, and some are missing; sequencing was by immunoSEQ multiplex PCR. Of about 650,000 clones listed, over 10% are singletons. The specimen was naive CD4+ T cells from blood. These TCRs come from a man aged 30 to 39 with type 1 diabetes.

The chain couples TRBV7-2 to TRBJ2-1, with D perhaps matching TRBD2 (7 bases). Trimming stripped 0 bases from V and 4 bases from J, with 19 bases between. Germline loops: CDR1 SGHTA, CDR2 FQGNSA. The CDR3 spans 18 residues. CDR3: CASSLARLGGGAYNEQFF. In DNA form, the CDR3 reads TGTGCCAGCAGCTTAGCGAGGTTGGGCGGGGGCGCTTACAATGAGCAGTTCTTC.

The chain has TRBV7-9 and TRBJ2-7; D is perhaps TRBD1 (7 bases). This CDR3 is built from 15 residues. Germline CDR1 and CDR2: SEHNR and FQNEAQ (reference sequence). Trimming left V 3 bases short and J 5 bases short, with 17 bases between. The CDR3 protein is CASSLGGTAVNEQYF. The CDR3 nucleotides are TGTGCCAGCAGCTTGGGCGGGACAGCAGTGAACGAGCAGTACTTC.

This clone appeared a few times. The chain couples TRBV5-1 to TRBJ1-1, with D possibly matching TRBD1 (6 bases). Trimming stripped 0 bases from V and 4 bases from J, with 13 bases between. The CDR3 totals 15 residues. The V gene's germline CDR1 is SGHRS and CDR2 YFSETQ. CDR3 protein: CASSLAPGEGTEAFF. The DNA of the CDR3 is TGCGCCAGCAGCTTGGCCCCAGGGGAAGGCACTGAAGCTTTCTTT. The variable domain in full, completed from reference TRBV5-1 and TRBJ1-1, reads KAGVTQTPRYLIKTRGQQVTLSCSPISGHRSVSWYQQTPGQGLQFLFEYFSETQRNKGNFPGRFSGRQFSNSRSEMNVSTLELGDSALYLCASSLAPGEGTEAFFGQGTRLTVV.

There are a few counts of this clone. The chain recombines TRBV18 with TRBJ2-7; maybe TRBD1 (6 bases). Germline V CDR1 and CDR2: KGHSH, LQKENI. The CDR3 has 14 amino acids. Trimming removed 4 bases from V and 2 bases from J, with 12 bases in between. The CDR3 DNA reads TGTGCCAGCTCACGGGGGCAGACAACCTACGAGCAGTACTTC. Translating gives CASSRGQTTYEQYF.

This chain uses TRBV19 with TRBJ1-2; D unclear. Germline V gene sequence: CDR1 LNHDA, CDR2 SQIVND (reference sequence). The CDR3 spans 17 residues. Between the trimmed V and J ends, which lost 6 bases and 0 bases, there was a span of 20 bases. As DNA, the CDR3 is TGTGCCAGTAGCATGTCGAGTTTAGGCGCTACTAACTATGGCTACACCTTC. Translated: CASSMSSLGATNYGYTF.

CDR3: CASSEGDLYQPQHF. CDR3 nucleotide sequence: TGTGCCAGCAGTGAAGGGGACTTGTATCAGCCCCAGCATTTT. The J gene is TRBJ1-5, the V gene TRBV2, with a tentative D call TRBD1 (5 bases). V lost 1 base, J lost 5 bases, and 9 bases lay in between. Per the germline V gene, CDR1 is SNHLY and CDR2 is FYNNEI. This CDR3 has 14 amino acids.

V gene TRBV4-2 combines with J gene TRBJ1-4; D remains ambiguous. CDR3 length: 14 amino acids. V shed 3 bases and J shed 1 base, with 6 bases lying between them. Germline V gives CDR1 LGHNA, CDR2 YNFKEQ. The CDR3 is CASSQTGTNEKLFF. The CDR3 DNA reads TGTGCCAGCAGCCAGACGGGAACTAATGAAAAACTGTTTTTT.

This clone has only a few counts. The chain joins TRBV2 to TRBJ2-7, with D possibly being TRBD1 (6 bases). Trimming took 6 bases from V and 0 from J, leaving 9 bases between them. The germline V gene has CDR1 SNHLY and CDR2 FYNNEI. CDR3 length: 13 residues. The CDR3 nucleotides are TGTGCCAGCAGGAGGGACAACTCCTACGAGCAGTACTTC. This translates into CASRRDNSYEQYF.

The V call is TRBV7-2, the J call TRBJ2-3; tentatively, D is TRBD1 or TRBD2 (6 bases each). The CDR3 length is 19 residues. Germline V CDR1 and CDR2: SGHTA, FQGNSA. Trimming pared 5 bases from V and 2 bases from J, leaving 26 bases between. This CDR3 is CASSIKRGAGDRITDTQYF. As DNA, the CDR3 is TGTGCCAGCAGCATAAAAAGGGGGGCAGGGGACCGAATCACAGATACGCAGTATTTT.

This chain uses TRBV11-1 with TRBJ2-7; D possibly matches TRBD1 or TRBD2 (5 bases each). V lost 4 bases and J 3 bases, leaving 13 bases between the germline ends. Germline CDR1 SGHAT, CDR2 FQDESV (reference sequence). This CDR3 is built from 14 residues. In DNA, the CDR3 is TGTGCCAGCAGCTCCAGGGAGATATACTACGAGCAGTACTTC. Amino acid sequence: CASSSREIYYEQYF.

This clone was seen only a few times. The rearrangement links TRBV7-9 to TRBJ1-2; unclear D gene. Germline CDR1 SEHNR, CDR2 FQNEAQ (reference sequence). This CDR3 has 14 amino acids. The ends were cut back, 5 bases at V and 0 bases at J, with 10 bases in the middle. Here the CDR3 DNA reads TGTGCCAGCAGCCCCTGGGCCTCTAACTATGGCTACACCTTC. It translates to CASSPWASNYGYTF.

V usage is TRBV5-1 and J usage is TRBJ2-3; D tentatively fits TRBD1 or TRBD2 (5 bases each). The germline gives CDR1 SGHRS, CDR2 YFSETQ. This CDR3 is 15 amino acids long. V lost 1 base to trimming and J lost 6 bases, with 15 bases between them. The chain's CDR3 is CASSLSRGVRDTQYF. CDR3 bases: TGCGCCAGCAGCTTGAGTAGGGGAGTGCGGGATACGCAGTATTTT.

The V call is TRBV9, the J call TRBJ1-5, with D possibly matching TRBD1 (6 bases). The CDR3 sequence is 14 residues long. The germline V gene encodes CDR1 SGDLS and CDR2 YYNGEE. V lost 4 bases to trimming and J lost 0 bases, with 8 bases between them. Here the CDR3 DNA reads TGTGCCAGCAGCCAAGGGGGTAGCAATCAGCCCCAGCATTTT. It encodes CASSQGGSNQPQHF.

This sequence joins TRBV14 and TRBJ2-3; no firm D call. Germline lookup yields CDR1 SGHDN and CDR2 FVKESK. Trimming cost V 2 bases and J 2 bases, with 8 bases left between them. The CDR3 is 14 amino acids. DNA of the CDR3: TGTGCCAGCAGCCAAAGGCAGATCACAGATACGCAGTATTTT. Protein sequence: CASSQRQITDTQYF.

This clone was seen only a few times. This chain connects TRBV11-2 to TRBJ2-3, with unresolved D. The CDR3 runs 14 residues. The germline V and J ends were trimmed by 1 base and 3 bases, with 8 bases remaining between them. Germline-derived CDR1 and CDR2 are SGHAT and FQNNGV. The DNA of the CDR3 is TGTGCCAGCAGCTTAGGCACTGAAACAGATACGCAGTATTTT. Amino acids: CASSLGTETDTQYF.

The sample holds a few counts of this clone. The genes are TRBV30 and TRBJ1-2; no reliable D call. This CDR3 region has 11 residues. Germline V lookup: CDR1 GTSNPN, CDR2 SVGIG (reference sequence). V dropped 4 bases and J dropped 3 bases, with 6 bases sitting between them. In DNA form, the CDR3 reads TGTGCCTGGAAGGAGTACTATGGCTACACCTTC. This codes for CAWKEYYGYTF.

The chain recombines TRBV4-1 with TRBJ1-1, with D perhaps TRBD1 (6 bases). The CDR3 has 16 residues. V lost 0 bases and J lost 0, with 11 bases in between. Germline V gene data show CDR1 as MGHRA and CDR2 as YSYEKL. In DNA form, the CDR3 reads TGCGCCAGCAGCCAAGATCTGAGACAGGTGAACACTGAAGCTTTCTTT. This sequence encodes CASSQDLRQVNTEAFF.

This clone was observed a handful of times. The sample carries other DNA sequences with the same CDR3. V gene TRBV30 combines with J gene TRBJ1-6; 9 bases match TRBD1. Germline V lookup: CDR1 GTSNPN, CDR2 SVGIG (reference sequence). Trimming took 5 bases from V and 10 from J; bases not matched to a gene: 6. CDR3 length: 13 amino acids. The CDR3 sequence: CAWGGQGNSPLHF. Here the CDR3 DNA reads TGTGCCTGGGGTGGACAGGGGAACTCACCCCTCCACTTT.

This clone was detected only a few times. V and J are TRBV11-2 and TRBJ2-1, with D perhaps TRBD1 (6 bases). With 5 bases removed from V and 5 bases from J, the gap between germline ends came to 10 bases. This CDR3 is 13 amino acids long. CDR1 and CDR2 (germline): SGHAT, FQNNGV. The CDR3 nucleotides read TGTGCCAGCAGCATCGGACAGAACAATGAGCAGTTCTTC. Protein sequence: CASSIGQNNEQFF.

The rearrangement joins TRBV27 to TRBJ1-4; 7 nucleotides align to TRBD1. CDR1 MNHEY and CDR2 SMNVEV come from the germline V gene (reference sequence). This CDR3 is built from 15 residues. V lost 5 bases and J lost 2; bases outside the gene matches: 5. CDR3: CASSPDRETNEKLFF. The CDR3 DNA is TGTGCCAGCAGTCCCGACAGGGAGACTAATGAAAAACTGTTTTTT.

The chain is built from TRBV14 and TRBJ1-5, with no clear D. Germline values: CDR1 SGHDN, CDR2 FVKESK. The CDR3 totals 13 residues. Trimming pared 4 bases from V and 6 bases from J, leaving 10 bases between. The CDR3 protein is CASSLFDGQPQHF. The CDR3 DNA reads TGTGCCAGCAGCCTTTTCGACGGTCAGCCCCAGCATTTT.

Only a few counts were recorded for this clone. The chain uses TRBV4-3 and TRBJ1-1; D unresolved. CDR3 length equals 14 residues. In germline, CDR1 is LGHNA, CDR2 YSLEER. Trimming left V 3 bases short and J 5 bases short, with 13 bases between. For the CDR3, the DNA is TGCGCCAGCAGCCAGGGGTGGGGTATAACTGAAGCTTTCTTT. Translating gives CASSQGWGITEAFF.

This clone has just a few counts. The V and J genes are TRBV6-5 and TRBJ1-1; weak D call: TRBD1 (5 bases). The CDR3 contains 15 residues. CDR1 MNHEY and CDR2 SVGAGI come from the germline V gene. V gave up 1 base and J gave up 0 bases, with 9 bases separating them. CDR3 loop: CASSYYLGVNTEAFF. In DNA, the CDR3 is TGTGCCAGCAGTTACTATCTGGGGGTGAACACTGAAGCTTTCTTT.

Only a few counts were recorded for this clone. The CDR3 nucleotides read TGTGCCAGTAGGTCCCCCCAGGGAAATCAGCCCCAGCATTTT. As protein: CASRSPQGNQPQHF. This chain uses TRBV19 with TRBJ1-5, with a weak D call TRBD1 (5 bases). The CDR3 length is 14 residues. Germline values: CDR1 LNHDA, CDR2 SQIVND (reference sequence). V was cut by 6 bases and J by 4 bases, with 13 bases left in between.

J is TRBJ1-5 and V is TRBV30; D remains unclear. This CDR3 spans 13 amino acids. V was trimmed by 2 bases and J by 4 bases, leaving 9 bases between them. Germline values: CDR1 GTSNPN, CDR2 SVGIG (reference sequence). The DNA of the CDR3 is TGTGCCTGGAGTCGGGCAGAGAATCAGCCCCAGCATTTT. Translated, it gives CAWSRAENQPQHF.

J is TRBJ2-1 and V is TRBV29-1; 8 nucleotides agree with TRBD1. There are 16 residues in the CDR3. The germline CDR1 and CDR2 sequences are SQVTM and ANQGSEA. Trimming cost V 6 bases and J 7 bases; bases outside gene matches: 17. The CDR3 nucleotides are TGCAGCGTGAGGTCCGGCGCAGGGGGCGCGAGGAATGAGCAGTTCTTC. Encoded protein: CSVRSGAGGARNEQFF.

V is TRBV10-3 and J is TRBJ1-1; no clear D. Trimming took 3 bases from V and 1 from J, leaving 6 bases between them. The CDR3 loop spans 13 amino acids. Germline CDR1 is ENHRY and CDR2 is SYGVKD. CDR3 sequence (DNA): TGTGCCATCAGTGATCAGGAGAACACTGAAGCTTTCTTT. Its protein product is CAISDQENTEAFF.

Of note for this clone: The junction does not match germline at one end; this may be a read error. This chain connects TRBV7-7 to TRBJ2-7, with a possible D match to TRBD1 (6 bases). Germline V lookup: CDR1 SSHAT, CDR2 FNYEAQ (reference sequence). The CDR3 runs 13 residues. Here the CDR3 DNA reads TGTGCTAGCAGTCGGGACATTTCCTACGAGCAGTACTTC. It codes for CASSRDISYEQYF.

This clone was seen a few times. J is TRBJ2-1 and V is TRBV29-1; D call uncertain. The germline CDR1 and CDR2 sequences are SQVTM and ANQGSEA. The CDR3 runs to 12 residues. Trimming stripped 4 bases from V and 7 bases from J, with 11 bases between. The CDR3 nucleotides are TGCAGCGTTGTAGCTGGGGTTAATGAGCAGTTCTTC. Its translation is CSVVAGVNEQFF.

The table lists this clone with a few counts. The rearrangement joins TRBV18 to TRBJ2-6; D ambiguous. Germline loops: CDR1 KGHSH, CDR2 LQKENI. CDR3 size: 16 residues. V gave up 2 bases and J gave up 4 bases, with 12 bases separating them. CDR3 region: CASSPGNRQGANVLTF. The CDR3 region has the DNA TGTGCCAGCTCACCAGGGAATCGCCAAGGGGCCAACGTCCTGACTTTC. The full variable domain, in which reference TRBV18 and TRBJ2-6 provide the parts outside the CDR3, is NAGVMQNPRHLVRRRGQEARLRCSPMKGHSHVYWYRQLPEEGLKFMVYLQKENIIDESGMPKERFSAEFPKEGPSILRIQQVVRGDSAAYFCASSPGNRQGANVLTFGAGSRLTVL.

A remark on this clone: Other nucleotide sequences from this sample produce the same CDR3. J is TRBJ1-2 and V is TRBV7-3; TRBD1 matches 7 bases. Germline trimming cut 0 bases from V and 8 bases from J; bases unmatched to any gene: 3. Per germline, CDR1 SGHTA and CDR2 FQGTGA. The CDR3 totals 13 residues. This CDR3 reads CASSLTGGNGYTF. CDR3 in DNA: TGTGCCAGCAGCTTAACAGGGGGCAACGGCTACACCTTC.

V and J are TRBV4-3 and TRBJ1-3; tentatively, D is TRBD1 (5 bases). The germline V and J ends were trimmed by 0 bases and 3 bases, with 12 bases remaining between them. CDR3 length: 16 residues. In germline, CDR1 is LGHNA, CDR2 YSLEER. This chain's CDR3 is CASSQDPPGVGNTIYF. CDR3 nucleotides: TGCGCCAGCAGCCAAGATCCACCGGGGGTTGGAAACACCATATATTTT.